Here is one TCR beta chain with its context. Its matching antigen is unknown. The V and J ends lost 5 bases and 3 bases respectively, with 14 bases between them. This CDR3 spans 15 amino acids. The V gene's germline CDR1 is ENHRY and CDR2 SYGVKD. The run of the v3.0 immunoSEQ assay was at survey level. Assay: immunoSEQ multiplex PCR; the TCRdb copy retains only in-frame clones and omits some. This table has some 40,000 clones, about 95% appearing once. The data were taken from a study of long-term antiretroviral therapy in people with HIV. Study results and limitations: Controls showed broader CDR3 length ranges than did the HIV repertoires. Drawn between the mid-2000s and the late 2010s, the blood was possibly obtained under older ART regimens.

The clonotype comes from a man under 40 with HIV. Sequencing was performed on unsorted PBMCs, taken approximately 9.5 years after starting antiretroviral therapy. The genes are TRBV10-3 and TRBJ2-1; D is possibly TRBD1 (6 bases). DNA for the CDR3: TGTGCCATCAGTACGGTGGCAGGGGACTACAATGAGCAGTTCTTC. Protein: CAISTVAGDYNEQFF.